Included here is one T cell receptor (beta chain) sequence, with context. The sample is drawn from a study of blood T cell repertoires in COVID-19. Some clones are missing from TCRdb's copy, which holds only in-frame ones; the method was immunoSEQ multiplex PCR. The sample carries about 270,000 clones, approximately 87% recorded once. CDR1 and CDR2 (germline): SGHDT, YYEEEE. CDR3 length: 18 residues. V shed 10 bases, J shed 2 bases, and the junction held 24 bases outside the gene matches. The chain couples TRBV5-6 to TRBJ2-7; TRBD2 matches at 7 bases. The sequence was collected from a human donor in a cohort sampled during active COVID-19. The material sequenced was peripheral blood. The DNA for the CDR3 is TGTGCCGCGGGAGCTCTCGCCGGGGGAAGGGCCAATCCCTACGAGCAGTACTTC. This gives the protein CAAGALAGGRANPYEQYF.